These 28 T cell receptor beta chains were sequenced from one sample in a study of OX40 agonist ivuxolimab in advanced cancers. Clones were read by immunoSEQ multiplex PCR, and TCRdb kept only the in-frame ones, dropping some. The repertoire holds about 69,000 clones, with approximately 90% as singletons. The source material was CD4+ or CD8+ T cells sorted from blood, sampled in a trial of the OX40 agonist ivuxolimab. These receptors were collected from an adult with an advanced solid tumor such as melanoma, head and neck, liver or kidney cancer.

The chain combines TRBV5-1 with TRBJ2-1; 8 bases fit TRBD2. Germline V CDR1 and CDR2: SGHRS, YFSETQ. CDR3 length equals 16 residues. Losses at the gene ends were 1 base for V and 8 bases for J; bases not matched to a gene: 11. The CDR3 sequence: CASSLSIGLAQDEQFF. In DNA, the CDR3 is TGCGCCAGCAGCTTGTCGATTGGACTAGCTCAGGATGAGCAGTTCTTC.

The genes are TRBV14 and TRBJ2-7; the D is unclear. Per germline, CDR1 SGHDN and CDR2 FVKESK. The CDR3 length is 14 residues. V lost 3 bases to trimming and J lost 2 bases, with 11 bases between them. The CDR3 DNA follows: TGTGCCAGCAGCCAGCCGACACACCCCTACGAGCAGTACTTC. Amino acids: CASSQPTHPYEQYF.

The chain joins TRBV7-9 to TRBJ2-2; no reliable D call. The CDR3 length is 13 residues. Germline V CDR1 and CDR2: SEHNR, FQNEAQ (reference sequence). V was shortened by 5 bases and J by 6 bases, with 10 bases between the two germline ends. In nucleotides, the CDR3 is TGTGCCAGCAGCGCATATAGCCCCGGGGAGCTGTTTTTT. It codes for CASSAYSPGELFF. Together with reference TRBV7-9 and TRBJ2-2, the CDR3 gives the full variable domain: DTGVSQNPRHKITKRGQNVTFRCDPISEHNRLYWYRQTLGQGPEFLTYFQNEAQLEKSRLLSDRFSAERPKGSFSTLEIQRTEQGDSAMYLCASSAYSPGELFFGEGSRLTVL.

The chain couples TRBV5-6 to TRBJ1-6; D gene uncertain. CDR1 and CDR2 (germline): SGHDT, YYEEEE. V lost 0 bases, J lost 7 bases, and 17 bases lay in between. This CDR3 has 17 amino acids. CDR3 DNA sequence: TGTGCCAGCAGCTTGGGGTGGTTAGTACCAACGAATTCACCCCTCCACTTT. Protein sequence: CASSLGWLVPTNSPLHF.

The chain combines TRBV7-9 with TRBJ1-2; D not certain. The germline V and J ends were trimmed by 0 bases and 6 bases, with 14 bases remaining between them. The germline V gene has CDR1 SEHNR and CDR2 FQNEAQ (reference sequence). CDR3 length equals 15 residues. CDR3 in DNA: TGTGCCAGCAGCTTAGCGTTCCCTGATTCAGATGGCTACACCTTC. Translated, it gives CASSLAFPDSDGYTF.

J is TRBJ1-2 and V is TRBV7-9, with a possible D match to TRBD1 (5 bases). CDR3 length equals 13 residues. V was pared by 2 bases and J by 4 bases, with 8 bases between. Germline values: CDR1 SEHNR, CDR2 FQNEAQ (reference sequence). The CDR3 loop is CASSLRQGYGYTF. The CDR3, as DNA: TGTGCCAGCAGCTTACGGCAGGGCTATGGCTACACCTTC.

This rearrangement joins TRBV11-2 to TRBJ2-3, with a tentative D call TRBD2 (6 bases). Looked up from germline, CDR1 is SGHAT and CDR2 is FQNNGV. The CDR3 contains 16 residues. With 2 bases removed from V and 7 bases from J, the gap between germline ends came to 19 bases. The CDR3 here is CASSLIVASEDYTQYF. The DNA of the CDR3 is TGTGCCAGCAGCTTAATCGTGGCTAGCGAGGACTATACGCAGTATTTT.

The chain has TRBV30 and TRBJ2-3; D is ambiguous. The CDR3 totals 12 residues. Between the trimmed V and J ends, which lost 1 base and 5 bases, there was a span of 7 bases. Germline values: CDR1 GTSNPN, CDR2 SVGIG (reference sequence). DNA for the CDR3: TGTGCCTGGAGTGCCCTAGGAGATACGCAGTATTTT. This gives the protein CAWSALGDTQYF.

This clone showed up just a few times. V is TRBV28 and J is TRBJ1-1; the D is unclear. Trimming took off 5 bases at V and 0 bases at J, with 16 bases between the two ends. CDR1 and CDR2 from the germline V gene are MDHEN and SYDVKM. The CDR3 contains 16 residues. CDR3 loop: CASSDRAVSMNTEAFF. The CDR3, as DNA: TGTGCCAGCAGTGATCGCGCAGTGTCCATGAACACTGAAGCTTTCTTT.

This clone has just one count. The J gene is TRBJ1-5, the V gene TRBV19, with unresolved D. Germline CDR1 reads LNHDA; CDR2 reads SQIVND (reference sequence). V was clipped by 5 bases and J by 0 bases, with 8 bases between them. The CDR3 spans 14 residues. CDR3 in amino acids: CASSAENSNQPQHF. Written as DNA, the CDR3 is TGTGCCAGTAGTGCGGAAAATAGCAATCAGCCCCAGCATTTT.

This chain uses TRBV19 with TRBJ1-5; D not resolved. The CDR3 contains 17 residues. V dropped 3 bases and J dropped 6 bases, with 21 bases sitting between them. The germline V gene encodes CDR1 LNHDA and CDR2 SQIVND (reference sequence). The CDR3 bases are TGTGCCAGTAGTATTGGATCCGGTCTCTCCTTCCGTCAGCCCCAGCATTTT. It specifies CASSIGSGLSFRQPQHF.

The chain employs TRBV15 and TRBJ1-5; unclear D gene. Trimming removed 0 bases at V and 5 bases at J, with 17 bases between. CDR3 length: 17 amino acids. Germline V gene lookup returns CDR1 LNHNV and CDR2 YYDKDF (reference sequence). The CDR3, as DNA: TGTGCCACCAGCAGAGATGCCGTAGGGTCACGCGATCAGCCCCAGCATTTT. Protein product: CATSRDAVGSRDQPQHF.

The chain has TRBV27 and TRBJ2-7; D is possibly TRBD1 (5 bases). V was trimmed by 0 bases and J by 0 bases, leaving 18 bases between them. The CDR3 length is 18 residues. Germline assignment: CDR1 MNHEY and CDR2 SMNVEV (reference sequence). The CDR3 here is CASSLSKGQGRISYEQYF. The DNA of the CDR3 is TGTGCCAGCAGTTTATCGAAGGGGCAGGGCAGGATCTCCTACGAGCAGTACTTC.

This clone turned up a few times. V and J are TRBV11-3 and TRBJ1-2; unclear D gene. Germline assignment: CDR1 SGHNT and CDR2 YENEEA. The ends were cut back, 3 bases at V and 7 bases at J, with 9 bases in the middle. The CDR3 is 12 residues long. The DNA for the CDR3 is TGTGCCAGCAGCTTCTTAACTCCTGGCTACACCTTC. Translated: CASSFLTPGYTF.

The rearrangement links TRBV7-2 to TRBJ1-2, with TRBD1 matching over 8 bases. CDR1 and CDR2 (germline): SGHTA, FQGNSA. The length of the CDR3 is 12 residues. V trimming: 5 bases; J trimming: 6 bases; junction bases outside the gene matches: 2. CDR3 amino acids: CASSLQGDGYTF. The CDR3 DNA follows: TGTGCCAGCAGCCTACAGGGGGATGGCTACACCTTC.

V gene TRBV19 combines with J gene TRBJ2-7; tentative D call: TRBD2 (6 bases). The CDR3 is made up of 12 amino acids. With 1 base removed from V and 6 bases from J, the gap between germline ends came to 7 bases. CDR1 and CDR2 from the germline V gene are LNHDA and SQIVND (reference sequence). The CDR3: CASSIGEAEQYF. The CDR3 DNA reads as TGTGCCAGTAGTATAGGGGAGGCCGAGCAGTACTTC. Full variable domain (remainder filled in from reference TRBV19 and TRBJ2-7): DGGITQSPKYLFRKEGQNVTLSCEQNLNHDAMYWYRQDPGQGLRLIYYSQIVNDFQKGDIAEGYSVSREKKESFPLTVTSAQKNPTAFYLCASSIGEAEQYFGPGTRLTVT.

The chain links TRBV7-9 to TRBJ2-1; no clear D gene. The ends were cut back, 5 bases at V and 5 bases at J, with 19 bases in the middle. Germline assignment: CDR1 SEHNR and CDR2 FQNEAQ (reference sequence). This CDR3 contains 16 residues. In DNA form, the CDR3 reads TGTGCCAGCAGCGTAGGTGTGGCCGCGCTAGACAATGAGCAGTTCTTC. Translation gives CASSVGVAALDNEQFF.

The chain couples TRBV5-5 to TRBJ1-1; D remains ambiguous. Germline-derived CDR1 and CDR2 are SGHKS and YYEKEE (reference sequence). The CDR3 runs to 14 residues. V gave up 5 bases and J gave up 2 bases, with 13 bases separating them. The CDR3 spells CASSLDGFNTEAFF. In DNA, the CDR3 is TGTGCCAGCAGTTTAGACGGGTTTAACACTGAAGCTTTCTTT.

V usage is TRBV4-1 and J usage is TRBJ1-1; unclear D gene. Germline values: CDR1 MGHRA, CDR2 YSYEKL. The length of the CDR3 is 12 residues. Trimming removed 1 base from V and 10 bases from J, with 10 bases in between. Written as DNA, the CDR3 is TGCGCCAGCAGCCAAGTGGGGTTTGCAGCTTTCTTT. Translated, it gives CASSQVGFAAFF.

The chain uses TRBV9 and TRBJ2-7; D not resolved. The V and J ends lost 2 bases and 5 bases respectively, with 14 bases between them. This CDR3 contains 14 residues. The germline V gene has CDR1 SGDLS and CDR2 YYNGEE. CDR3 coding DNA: TGTGCCAGCAGCGTTTATTCTGGGTCCCACGAGCAGTACTTC. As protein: CASSVYSGSHEQYF.

The CDR3, as DNA: TGTGCCAGATGGGGGGGACAGGGGGCATACGAGCAGTACTTC. Its translation is CARWGGQGAYEQYF. V usage is TRBV6-4 and J usage is TRBJ2-7; 12 bases align to TRBD1. The germline CDR1 and CDR2 sequences are MRHNA and SNTAGT. This CDR3 is built from 14 residues. After removal of 9 bases from V and 4 bases from J, the junction contained 7 bases not matched to a gene.

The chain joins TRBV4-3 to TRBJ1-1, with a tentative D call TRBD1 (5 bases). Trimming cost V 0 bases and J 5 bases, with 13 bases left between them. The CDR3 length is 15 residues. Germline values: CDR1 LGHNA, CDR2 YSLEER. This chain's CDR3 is CASSQDHSGWTEAFF. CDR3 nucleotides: TGCGCCAGCAGCCAAGACCATTCAGGGTGGACTGAAGCTTTCTTT.

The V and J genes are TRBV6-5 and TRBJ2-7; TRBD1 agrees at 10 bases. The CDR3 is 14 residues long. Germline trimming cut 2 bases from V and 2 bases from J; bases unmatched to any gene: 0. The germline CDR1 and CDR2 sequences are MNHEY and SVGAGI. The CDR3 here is CASSYGTGAYEQYF. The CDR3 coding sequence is TGTGCCAGCAGTTACGGGACAGGGGCCTACGAGCAGTACTTC.

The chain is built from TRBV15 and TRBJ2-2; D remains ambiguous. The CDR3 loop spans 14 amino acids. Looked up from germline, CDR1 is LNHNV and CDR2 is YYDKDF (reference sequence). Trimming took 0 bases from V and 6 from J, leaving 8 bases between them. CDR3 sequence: CATSRDTSPGELFF. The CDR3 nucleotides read TGTGCCACCAGCAGAGATACTTCGCCCGGGGAGCTGTTTTTT.

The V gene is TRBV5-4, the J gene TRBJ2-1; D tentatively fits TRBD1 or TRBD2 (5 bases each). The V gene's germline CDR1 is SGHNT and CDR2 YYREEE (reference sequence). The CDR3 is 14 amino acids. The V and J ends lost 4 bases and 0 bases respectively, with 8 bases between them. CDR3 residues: CASSPGTSYNEQFF. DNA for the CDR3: TGTGCCAGCAGCCCCGGGACCTCCTACAATGAGCAGTTCTTC.

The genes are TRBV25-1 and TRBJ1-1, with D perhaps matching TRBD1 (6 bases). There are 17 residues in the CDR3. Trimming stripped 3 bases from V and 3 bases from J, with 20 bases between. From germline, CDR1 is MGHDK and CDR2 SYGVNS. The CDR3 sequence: CASSDSMGGGPDTEAFF. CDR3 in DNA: TGTGCCAGCAGTGATTCCATGGGGGGGGGCCCAGACACTGAAGCTTTCTTT.

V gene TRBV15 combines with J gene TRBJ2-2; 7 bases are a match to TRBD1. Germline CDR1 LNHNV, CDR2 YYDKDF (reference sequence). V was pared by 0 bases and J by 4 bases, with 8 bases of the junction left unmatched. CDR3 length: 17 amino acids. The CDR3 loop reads CATSRDRLTGVTGELFF. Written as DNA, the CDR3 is TGTGCCACCAGCAGAGATCGGCTAACAGGGGTCACCGGGGAGCTGTTTTTT.

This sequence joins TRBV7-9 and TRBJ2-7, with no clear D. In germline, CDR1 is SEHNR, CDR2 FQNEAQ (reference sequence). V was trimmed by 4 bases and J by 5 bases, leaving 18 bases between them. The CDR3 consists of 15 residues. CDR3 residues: CASSSPSTAINEQYF. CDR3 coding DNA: TGTGCCAGCAGCTCACCCAGTACGGCGATTAACGAGCAGTACTTC.